Shown below are 3 T cell receptor beta chains from a single sample sequenced in a study of shared clonotypes between healthy human individuals. Using immunoSEQ multiplex PCR, the repertoire was profiled, and TCRdb retains in-frame clones only, with some absent. The sample yields hundreds of thousands of clones, 75% to 80% seen once. The specimen was PBMCs. All receptors derive from a woman in her thirties or forties in good health. Some clones in this sample may be carry-over from other donors' samples.

V usage is TRBV6-6 and J usage is TRBJ2-7, with D possibly TRBD2 on 8 matching bases. The CDR3 covers 15 residues. Trimming cost V 4 bases and J 5 bases, with 18 bases left between them. Germline V lookup: CDR1 MNHNY, CDR2 SVGAGI (reference sequence). The CDR3 sequence is CASSSREGARNEQYF. The CDR3 coding sequence is TGTGCCAGCAGTTCCCGGGAGGGGGCGCGCAACGAGCAGTACTTC.

The chain links TRBV5-1 to TRBJ2-2; 9 bases map to TRBD2. V lost 2 bases, J lost 0 bases, and 5 bases stayed unmatched. The CDR3 length is 17 residues. Germline loops: CDR1 SGHRS, CDR2 YFSETQ. CDR3 in DNA: TGCGCCAGCAGCTTTCCAGCGGGAGGCTCGAACACCGGGGAGCTGTTTTTT. It encodes CASSFPAGGSNTGELFF.

This clone came up once. This likely stems from a read error, as it lies one base from a far larger clone. This sequence joins TRBV28 and TRBJ2-7, with TRBD2 matching over 8 bases. CDR1 MDHEN and CDR2 SYDVKM come from the germline V gene. This CDR3 is built from 15 residues. CDR3 in DNA: TGTGCCAGCAGTGACCTTAGCGGGGCCCGGAGGGAGCAGCACTTC. Translated: CASSDLSGARREQHF.